The TCR beta chain under discussion was sequenced for a study of a mutant IDH1 vaccine in newly diagnosed glioma. Study details: Either 4-6 weeks after radiotherapy alone or alongside temozolomide, vaccination was begun. Patients got radiotherapy, temozolomide, or both beforehand, and most got both.

Study outcomes and limitations: Changes in the top peripheral T cell clonotypes seemingly had no bearing on pseudoprogression.

TCRdb keeps only in-frame clones here, not all; method: immunoSEQ multiplex PCR. Of about 36,000 clones listed, roughly 76% are singletons. The count of this clone is one. The target antigen is unknown. Time point denoted: week 5, during vaccination. The content of each vaccine dose was 300 ug of mutant IDH1 20-mer peptide, and topical imiquimod accompanied it. Astrocytomas that were new, WHO grade 3 or 4, IDH1-mutant and ATRX-lost were present in the donors. This CDR3 is built from 12 residues. The V and J ends lost 9 bases and 6 bases respectively, with 14 bases between them. Germline lookup yields CDR1 LNHDA and CDR2 SQIVND (reference sequence).

The specimen comprised PBMCs, sampled from a glioma patient whose treatment included an IDH1 peptide vaccine. The chain has TRBV19 and TRBJ1-2; D is possibly TRBD1 (5 bases). This receptor was identified in a middle-aged man with glioma. The CDR3 protein is CASRGAADGYTF. The DNA of the CDR3 is TGTGCCAGCAGAGGGGCAGCAGATGGCTACACCTTC.